This passage covers 32 T cell receptor beta chains from one sample sequenced in a study of human T cells and chemical hapten exposure. Documented time point: patch test 1, 2 weeks after DPC sensitization. Treatment of the sample: therapeutic diphenylcyclopropenone sensitization with weekly scalp DPC. TCRdb itself ran the RACE reads through MiXCR, one entry per CDR3 protein. This sample has 80,000 to 100,000 distinct CDR3 sequences, with roughly an eighth found just once. The sample here was whole blood, taken in connection with sensitization to the hapten diphenylcyclopropenone (DPC). The receptors were sampled from a woman in her thirties or forties with alopecia areata. Some clones in this sample may be carry-over from other donors' samples.

The chain employs TRBV20-1 and TRBJ2-1, with TRBD2 matching over 9 bases. The CDR3 runs 14 residues. The V segment lost 2 bases and the J segment 4 bases; nucleotides outside the gene matches: 3. Germline lookup yields CDR1 DFQATT and CDR2 SNEGSKA (reference sequence). This CDR3 is CSARYLAGYNEQFF. The CDR3 bases are TGCAGTGCTAGATACCTAGCGGGGTACAATGAGCAGTTCTTC.

V gene TRBV29-1 combines with J gene TRBJ2-2; either TRBD1 or TRBD2 may supply D (5 bases each). The CDR3 length is 14 residues. Germline V gene lookup returns CDR1 SQVTM and CDR2 ANQGSEA. The V gene lost 4 bases and the J gene lost 3 bases, with 12 bases spanning the gap. The CDR3 region is CSVVGRSHTGELFF. DNA for the CDR3: TGCAGCGTTGTGGGACGGTCCCACACCGGGGAGCTGTTTTTT.

At least ten counts were recorded for this clonotype. The CDR3 coding sequence is TGCGCCAGCAGCTTGGAGGTCTGGGGAGAGACCCAGTACTTC. Translated: CASSLEVWGETQYF. The V gene is TRBV5-1, the J gene TRBJ2-5; D gene unclear. Deletions cut 0 bases from V and 4 bases from J, with 10 bases between. The CDR3 has 14 residues. Germline CDR1 SGHRS, CDR2 YFSETQ.

CDR3 amino acids: CASQGAPYEQYF. DNA of the CDR3: TGTGCCAGCCAGGGGGCCCCTTACGAGCAGTACTTC. This rearrangement joins TRBV28 to TRBJ2-7; 8 bases fit TRBD1. The CDR3 length is 12 residues. With V trimmed by 8 bases and J by 4 bases, 4 bases remained unmatched. Germline values: CDR1 MDHEN, CDR2 SYDVKM.

This clonotype showed up many times. This chain joins TRBV7-6 and TRBJ2-2, with TRBD2 matching 9 bases. Trimming cost V 4 bases and J 0 bases; bases outside gene matches: 6. CDR3 length equals 17 residues. The V gene's germline CDR1 is SGHVS and CDR2 FNYEAQ. Written as DNA, the CDR3 is TGTGCCAGCAGCTCCACGACTAGCGGAGCGAACACCGGGGAGCTGTTTTTT. Amino acid sequence: CASSSTTSGANTGELFF.

The rearrangement uses TRBV20-1 and TRBJ1-5; D possibly corresponds to TRBD1 (5 bases). The CDR3 has 14 amino acids. CDR1 is DFQATT and CDR2 is SNEGSKA in the germline V gene (reference sequence). The V end was cut by 5 bases, the J end by 2 bases, with 13 bases between. The CDR3 spells CSAPGSLGNQPQHF. The CDR3 nucleotides are TGCAGTGCTCCAGGGAGCCTGGGCAATCAGCCCCAGCATTTT.

The chain has TRBV7-9 and TRBJ2-7; 9 positions match TRBD1. V was clipped by 4 bases and J by 7 bases; unmatched bases: 8. This CDR3 has 14 residues. Germline CDR1 reads SEHNR; CDR2 reads FQNEAQ (reference sequence). The chain's CDR3 is CASSSRTGVREQYF. The CDR3 nucleotides read TGTGCCAGCAGCTCCCGGACAGGGGTGAGGGAGCAGTACTTC.

This clonotype was recorded a few times. The genes are TRBV5-1 and TRBJ1-5; no firm D call. The CDR3 totals 17 residues. Germline lookup yields CDR1 SGHRS and CDR2 YFSETQ. The ends were cut back, 5 bases at V and 0 bases at J, with 18 bases in the middle. CDR3: CASRVLCAAYSNQPQHF. The CDR3 DNA reads TGCGCCAGCAGGGTTTTGTGTGCGGCTTATAGCAATCAGCCCCAGCATTTT.

The chain combines TRBV28 with TRBJ2-1, with TRBD2 matching over 10 bases. The CDR3 contains 14 residues. V shed 7 bases, J shed 6 bases, and the junction held 6 bases outside the gene matches. Germline CDR1 and CDR2: MDHEN and SYDVKM. The chain's CDR3 is CASTTSGKFNEQFF. CDR3 coding DNA: TGTGCCAGCACCACTAGCGGGAAGTTCAATGAGCAGTTCTTC.

J is TRBJ2-7 and V is TRBV18; 10 bases align to TRBD2. V lost 3 bases to trimming and J lost 1 base; unmatched junction nucleotides: 3. Germline V gene data show CDR1 as KGHSH and CDR2 as LQKENI. The length of the CDR3 is 15 residues. The CDR3 loop is CASSPGTSVSYEQYF. CDR3 DNA sequence: TGTGCCAGCTCACCGGGGACTAGCGTATCCTACGAGCAGTACTTC.

V is TRBV11-2 and J is TRBJ2-1; D is possibly TRBD1 (6 bases). CDR1 and CDR2 from the germline V gene are SGHAT and FQNNGV. V was clipped by 3 bases and J by 8 bases, with 20 bases between them. This CDR3 spans 16 amino acids. As DNA, the CDR3 is TGTGCCAGCAGCTTTTTGAAGGGGGAGAGGACTTATGAGCAGTTCTTC. It translates to CASSFLKGERTYEQFF.

As concerns this clonotype: This sequence may be a read error, since a much larger clone differs from it by one base. V is TRBV7-6 and J is TRBJ2-7; perhaps TRBD2 as D (6 bases). Trimming took 11 bases from V and 1 from J, leaving 15 bases between them. CDR3 size: 13 residues. In germline, CDR1 is SGHVS, CDR2 FNYEAQ. The CDR3 DNA sequence: TGTGCCCGCACGGGCGGGAATTCCTACGAGCAGTACTTC. Translating it yields CARTGGNSYEQYF. Full variable domain (remainder filled in from reference TRBV7-6 and TRBJ2-7): GAGVSQSPRYKVTKRGQDVALRCDPISGHVSLYWYRQALGQGPEFLTYFNYEAQQDKSGLPNDRFSAERPEGSISTLTIQRTEQRDSAMYRCARTGGNSYEQYFGPGTRLTVT.

This clonotype was observed a few times. This chain uses TRBV2 with TRBJ2-3; D unresolved. In germline, CDR1 is SNHLY, CDR2 FYNNEI. The CDR3 length is 12 residues. V gave up 1 base and J gave up 5 bases, with 4 bases separating them. The CDR3 DNA sequence: TGTGCCAGCAGTGAAGTGGTAGATACGCAGTATTTT. Amino acids: CASSEVVDTQYF.

This clonotype was seen a few times. The chain joins TRBV7-2 to TRBJ2-7; the match to TRBD2 covers 11 bases. Germline CDR1 is SGHTA and CDR2 is FQGNSA. Losses at the gene ends were 5 bases for V and 4 bases for J; bases not matched to a gene: 7. This CDR3 contains 15 residues. CDR3 in amino acids: CASSPGGLAVYEQYF. CDR3 nucleotides: TGTGCCAGCAGCCCAGGGGGACTAGCGGTTTACGAGCAGTACTTC.

The chain combines TRBV11-3 with TRBJ2-1; D ambiguous. Germline V lookup: CDR1 SGHNT, CDR2 YENEEA. Trimming cost V 1 base and J 0 bases, with 10 bases left between them. CDR3 length: 16 amino acids. CDR3: CASSLGMSYSYNEQFF. DNA of the CDR3: TGTGCCAGCAGCTTAGGGATGAGCTACTCCTACAATGAGCAGTTCTTC.

This clonotype came up a few times. The V gene is TRBV28, the J gene TRBJ1-5, with D perhaps matching TRBD1 (6 bases). Trimming took off 4 bases at V and 4 bases at J, with 17 bases between the two ends. CDR1 MDHEN and CDR2 SYDVKM come from the germline V gene. The CDR3 consists of 16 residues. The CDR3 DNA follows: TGTGCCAGCAGTTCTTGGGCCCTTACAGGGAATCAGCCCCAGCATTTT. This codes for CASSSWALTGNQPQHF.

This clonotype was seen a few times. V gene TRBV21-1 combines with J gene TRBJ2-7; the listed D gene, TRBD2, was not tested against the DNA. TRBV21-1 is noted as a pseudogene. This CDR3 has 15 residues. CDR3 protein: CASRRMGLLAYEQYF. The CDR3 nucleotides read TGTGCCAGCAGGAGGATGGGACTCTTAGCCTACGAGCAGTACTTC.

The V and J genes are TRBV10-3 and TRBJ1-1; tentative D call: TRBD1 (5 bases). Trimming stripped 6 bases from V and 6 bases from J, with 8 bases between. This CDR3 is built from 11 residues. Germline loops: CDR1 ENHRY, CDR2 SYGVKD. CDR3 loop: CAIRGVAEAFF. CDR3 nucleotide sequence: TGTGCCATCAGGGGGGTCGCTGAAGCTTTCTTT.

This clonotype has only a few counts. The V and J genes are TRBV24-1 and TRBJ1-4, with D unresolved. Trimming pared 5 bases from V and 6 bases from J, leaving 9 bases between. Germline CDR1 is KGHDR and CDR2 is SFDVKD. This CDR3 contains 13 residues. The CDR3 region is CATSAQWDEKLFF. In DNA form, the CDR3 reads TGTGCCACCAGTGCGCAGTGGGATGAAAAACTGTTTTTT.

V usage is TRBV28 and J usage is TRBJ2-1, with 11 positions matching TRBD2. Per the germline V gene, CDR1 is MDHEN and CDR2 is SYDVKM. Trimming at V came to 8 bases and at J to 9 bases, leaving 9 bases not matched to a gene. The CDR3 is made up of 14 amino acids. In DNA form, the CDR3 reads TGTGCCAGCGCCCCGTCGCTAGCGGGAGGTGAGCAGTTCTTC. Amino acid sequence: CASAPSLAGGEQFF.

This clonotype came up many times. This chain connects TRBV27 to TRBJ1-2; no definite D call. Deletions cut 8 bases from V and 2 bases from J, with 12 bases between. The CDR3 is 13 amino acids. Germline CDR1 reads MNHEY; CDR2 reads SMNVEV (reference sequence). This CDR3 reads CASFGIKNYGYTF. The CDR3 bases are TGTGCCAGCTTTGGCATAAAAAACTATGGCTACACCTTC.

This clonotype was seen only a few times. The V and J genes are TRBV18 and TRBJ1-4; D gene uncertain. The V gene lost 3 bases and the J gene lost 4 bases, with 12 bases spanning the gap. The length of the CDR3 is 15 residues. Germline CDR1 and CDR2: KGHSH and LQKENI. In nucleotides, the CDR3 is TGTGCCAGCTCACCCTACCCCAGACTTAATGAAAAACTGTTTTTT. Protein sequence: CASSPYPRLNEKLFF.

There are a few counts of this clonotype. J is TRBJ1-5 and V is TRBV20-1; 7 positions match TRBD1. The CDR3 length is 15 residues. V was pared by 4 bases and J by 1 base, with 7 bases of the junction left unmatched. Per the germline V gene, CDR1 is DFQATT and CDR2 is SNEGSKA (reference sequence). The CDR3 region is CSAIRTGLSNQPQHF. The CDR3 bases are TGCAGTGCTATCAGGACAGGTCTCAGCAATCAGCCCCAGCATTTT.

This clonotype was observed a handful of times. This rearrangement joins TRBV4-2 to TRBJ2-7; TRBD1 might be the D (5 bases). Germline CDR1 reads LGHNA; CDR2 reads YNFKEQ. The CDR3 length is 13 residues. V was pared by 3 bases and J by 4 bases, with 10 bases between. CDR3 bases: TGTGCCAGCAGCCAGGGGCCTGTATACGAGCAGTACTTC. Protein: CASSQGPVYEQYF.

The genes are TRBV7-2 and TRBJ2-7, with 9 bases fitting TRBD2. In germline, CDR1 is SGHTA, CDR2 FQGNSA. This CDR3 spans 15 amino acids. Losses at the gene ends were 4 bases for V and 2 bases for J; bases not matched to a gene: 6. The CDR3: CASSSRASGAYEQYF. In nucleotides, the CDR3 is TGTGCCAGCAGCTCCCGAGCTAGCGGGGCCTACGAGCAGTACTTC.

This clonotype occurred a few times. The genes are TRBV19 and TRBJ2-2; 7 bases are shared with TRBD1. Trimming at V came to 9 bases and at J to 1 base, leaving 8 bases not matched to a gene. This CDR3 has 15 amino acids. Germline-derived CDR1 and CDR2 are LNHDA and SQIVND (reference sequence). The CDR3 DNA reads as TGTGCCAGCAACTCCGGGACAGTGAACACCGGGGAGCTGTTTTTT. This encodes CASNSGTVNTGELFF.

This clonotype was counted many times. The gene calls are TRBV5-4 and TRBJ2-3; D perhaps matches TRBD1 (6 bases). The ends were cut back, 4 bases at V and 3 bases at J, with 9 bases in the middle. CDR3 length: 13 amino acids. Per germline, CDR1 SGHNT and CDR2 YYREEE (reference sequence). The DNA of the CDR3 is TGTGCCAGCAGCACCACAGGGACAGATACGCAGTATTTT. It translates to CASSTTGTDTQYF.

This clonotype was detected only a few times. The J gene is TRBJ2-1, the V gene TRBV20-1; TRBD1 agrees at 9 bases. The CDR3 length is 15 residues. The germline gives CDR1 DFQATT, CDR2 SNEGSKA (reference sequence). Trimming removed 2 bases from V and 2 bases from J; junction bases left unmatched: 4. CDR3 in DNA: TGCAGTGCTAGACCCGGGACAGGGACCTACAATGAGCAGTTCTTC. Amino acids: CSARPGTGTYNEQFF.

The rearrangement links TRBV9 to TRBJ2-1; TRBD2 agrees at 7 bases. This CDR3 spans 16 amino acids. CDR1 and CDR2 (germline): SGDLS, YYNGEE. V was pared by 0 bases and J by 7 bases, with 10 bases of the junction left unmatched. The CDR3 DNA follows: TGTGCCAGCAGCGTAGATGCGGGAGCGGGTACGAATGAGCAGTTCTTC. Translating gives CASSVDAGAGTNEQFF.

Note on this clonotype: A much more abundant neighbour one base away suggests this may be a read error. The gene calls are TRBV18 and TRBJ2-1, with 13 bases lining up with TRBD2. This CDR3 has 19 amino acids. J gave up 5 bases and V 3 bases, and 13 bases lay outside the gene matches. From germline, CDR1 is KGHSH and CDR2 LQKENI. The CDR3 bases are TGTGCCAGCTCACCGCCTCAGACTAGCGGGAGGACCTTCAACAATGAGCAGTTCTTC. Protein sequence: CASSPPQTSGRTFNNEQFF. Using reference TRBV18 and TRBJ2-1 for the parts outside the CDR3, the full variable domain is NAGVMQNPRHLVRRRGQEARLRCSPMKGHSHVYWYRQLPEEGLKFMVYLQKENIIDESGMPKERFSAEFPKEGPSILRIQQVVRGDSAAYFCASSPPQTSGRTFNNEQFFGPGTRLTVL.

This clonotype was observed at least ten times. The chain links TRBV20-1 to TRBJ1-5, with 10 bases lining up with TRBD1. CDR3 length: 16 amino acids. Trimming at V came to 5 bases and at J to 7 bases, leaving 14 bases not matched to a gene. CDR1 DFQATT and CDR2 SNEGSKA come from the germline V gene (reference sequence). This chain's CDR3 is CSARYPGTGAAQPQHF. Written as DNA, the CDR3 is TGCAGTGCTCGATACCCCGGGACAGGGGCCGCACAGCCCCAGCATTTT.

This clonotype has only a few counts. The J gene is TRBJ1-5, the V gene TRBV6-2 or TRBV6-3, with 11 bases that match TRBD1. From germline, CDR1 is MNHEY and CDR2 SVGEGT. This CDR3 region has 15 residues. The junction had 7 bases not matched to a gene; V was cut back by 5 bases and J by 7 bases. The CDR3 nucleotides are TGTGCCAGCAGTCGGACAGGGGGCGCGGGGCAGCCCCAGCATTTT. This gives the protein CASSRTGGAGQPQHF.